The source of this T cell receptor (beta chain) is a study of T cells in Graves' hyperthyroidism and ophthalmopathy. Study results and caveats: Before onset, by a median of 6.5 months, the model predicted ophthalmopathy.

Template material for amplifying TCR beta CDR3 regions consisted of RNA transcripts. The primer set for the first-round RT-PCR of the TCR CDR3 was HTBI. TCRdb fed the multiplex PCR reads into MiXCR, producing one record per CDR3 protein. The sample has 640,000 or so distinct CDR3 sequences, 14% seen once. V was clipped by 0 bases and J by 8 bases, with 17 bases between them. Germline CDR1 and CDR2: MNHEY and SVGEGT. The CDR3 runs 16 residues. In its sample, this clonotype was seen a few times. Antigen specificity is unknown. Inclusion characteristics of ophthalmopathy patients comprised a Clinical Activity Score of at least 3, a NOSPECS grade of at least 4, and duration under 3 months.

The gene calls are TRBV6-2 or TRBV6-3 and TRBJ2-1, with D perhaps being TRBD1 or TRBD2 (5 bases each). Sequenced: blood. The receptor was isolated from a woman between 18 and 29 years old with Graves' ophthalmopathy. CDR3 in DNA: TGTGCCAGCAGTTACTCGATTTTTGAGGGGTTGCATGAGCAGTTCTTC. Translated, it gives CASSYSIFEGLHEQFF.